The TCR beta chain described here comes from a study of identical twins. This clonotype was observed a few times. This CDR3 contains 15 residues. Germline V gene lookup returns CDR1 MGHRA and CDR2 YSYEKL. The V end lost 1 base, the J end lost 1 base, and 11 bases lay between the germline ends. Carrying unique molecular identifiers, the cDNA also gained a universal primer site through template switching. TCRdb analysed the 5' RACE reads with MiXCR anew, one entry per CDR3 protein. The profile shows 400,000 to 550,000 distinct CDR3 sequences, approximately 25% of them singletons. All donors comprised healthy Caucasians. These data were also reused for a study on T cells expressing NK-cell markers. That source notes: The authors sequenced eight donors, of whom seven were HCMV-seropositive and one was seronegative. Six of the donors carried dominant NKG2C+ clonotypes that took up roughly 1.0-8% of their CD8+ T cells.

The rearrangement uses TRBV4-1 and TRBJ2-7; possibly TRBD1 for D (5 bases). Sequencing was performed on CD4+ T cells sorted from blood. This clonotype was obtained from a woman younger than 30 in good health. CDR3 bases: TGCGCCAGCAGCCAAGTCGGCGCAGGGTCCTACGAGCAGTACTTC. It yields the protein CASSQVGAGSYEQYF.